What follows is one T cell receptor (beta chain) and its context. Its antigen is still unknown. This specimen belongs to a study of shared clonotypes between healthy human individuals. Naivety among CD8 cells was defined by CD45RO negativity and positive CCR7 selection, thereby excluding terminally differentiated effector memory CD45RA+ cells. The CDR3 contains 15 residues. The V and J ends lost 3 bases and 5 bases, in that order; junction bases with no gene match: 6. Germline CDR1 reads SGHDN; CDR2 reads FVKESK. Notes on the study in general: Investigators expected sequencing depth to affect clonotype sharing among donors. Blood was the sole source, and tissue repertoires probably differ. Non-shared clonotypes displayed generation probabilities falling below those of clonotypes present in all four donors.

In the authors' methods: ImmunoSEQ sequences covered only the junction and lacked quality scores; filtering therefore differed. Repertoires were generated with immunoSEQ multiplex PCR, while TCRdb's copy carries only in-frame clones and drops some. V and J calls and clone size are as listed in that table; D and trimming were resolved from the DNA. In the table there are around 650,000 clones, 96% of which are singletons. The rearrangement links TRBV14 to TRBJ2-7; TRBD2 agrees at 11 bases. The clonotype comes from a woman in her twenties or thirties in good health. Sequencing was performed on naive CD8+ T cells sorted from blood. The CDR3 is CASSQTLAGEDEQYF. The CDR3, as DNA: TGTGCCAGCAGCCAGACACTAGCGGGAGAAGACGAGCAGTACTTC. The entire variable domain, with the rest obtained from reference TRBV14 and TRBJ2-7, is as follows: EAGVTQFPSHSVIEKGQTVTLRCDPISGHDNLYWYRRVMGKEIKFLLHFVKESKQDESGMPNNRFLAERTGGTYSTLKVQPAELEDSGVYFCASSQTLAGEDEQYFGPGTRLTVT.